This T cell receptor beta chain is drawn from a study of CD8 T cells in ankylosing spondylitis. A quantitative 5'-RACE method, one with molecular barcodes, was used to make TCR beta libraries. MiXCR, run by TCRdb on the 5' RACE reads, gives a single entry per CDR3 protein. The data contain under 850,000 distinct CDR3 sequences, around 20% of them singletons. Remarks on this clonotype: Its specificity is not known.

Study-level results: Earlier reports found some motif variants in synovial fluid and blood in reactive arthritis. Made up of eight or nine highly homologous variants, a TCR beta motif appeared characteristic of ankylosing spondylitis blood.

Deletions cut 7 bases from V and 3 bases from J, with 18 bases between. The CDR3 totals 16 residues. CDR1 is WNHNN and CDR2 is SYGVQD in the germline V gene (reference sequence). The chain recombines TRBV10-1 with TRBJ2-2; possibly TRBD1 or TRBD2 for D (5 bases each). The material sequenced was blood, either unsorted or a sorted T cell fraction (not recorded which). The source of this sequence is a male donor with ankylosing spondylitis. Here the CDR3 reads CASTTRDPPDTGELFF. In DNA, the CDR3 is TGCGCCAGCACCACCCGGGACCCCCCTGACACCGGGGAGCTGTTTTTT.